This T cell receptor beta chain was sequenced during a study of blood T cell repertoires in COVID-19. Looking at the study overall: There were acute and convalescent COVID-19 samples, and they came from the United States, Italy and Spain. PBMCs, B-cell-depleted T cells, or T cells provided the cDNA or gDNA that made up the material.

Per germline, CDR1 MNHEY and CDR2 SVGEGT. V was cut by 4 bases and J by 2 bases, with 9 bases left in between. The CDR3 consists of 13 residues. In the original processing: How many nucleated cells were present was estimated from reference gene primer amplification. TCRdb keeps only in-frame clones here, not all; method: immunoSEQ multiplex PCR. The V and J calls and clone size come from that table; D and trimming were worked out from the DNA. Of around 68,000 clones in the sample, about nine tenths were seen once. Input material: peripheral blood. This chain links TRBV6-2 or TRBV6-3 with TRBJ2-7; D not resolved. This clonotype originated in a man aged 45-65 years with active COVID-19. CDR3 amino acids: CASSLRPTYEQYF. The CDR3 nucleotides read TGTGCCAGCAGTTTGAGGCCAACCTACGAGCAGTACTTC.